The T cell receptor beta chain under discussion was sequenced for a study of regulatory T cells in long-lasting Graves disease. Study-wide findings and caveats: Thyroid tissue went unstudied; only peripheral blood was examined. Having only a small sample size may have limited accuracy.

A note on this clonotype: The antigen is undetermined. This may arise from a read error, as a much more abundant clone is one base away.

Arm-PCR of CDR3 regions and iRepertoire HTBI primers were the basis on which TCR beta libraries were built. MiXCR was run by TCRdb on the multiplex PCR reads, yielding one entry per CDR3 protein. The repertoire holds approximately 480,000 distinct CDR3 sequences, roughly 15% seen once, with approximately 12% in the top ten. Time point denoted: newly diagnosed GD, antithyroid drugs for less than 3 months. Scientists built the TCR library using RNA that was extracted from PBMCs. The CDR3 is 12 amino acids. Per the germline V gene, CDR1 is MDHEN and CDR2 is SYDVKM. This same sample was also part of a study on T cells in Graves' hyperthyroidism and ophthalmopathy.

Source: peripheral blood mononuclear cells (PBMCs), taken at new diagnosis, from a patient treated with antithyroid drugs. This chain connects TRBV28 to TRBJ2-3; D may be TRBD1 (5 bases). The DNA end lines up better with TRBJ2-7; the J call may be wrong. The TCR comes from a man aged 35-49 years with Graves disease. The CDR3 here is CASSSTVREQYF. The CDR3 DNA reads as TGTGCCAGCAGTTCGACAGTACGAGAGCAGTACTTC.